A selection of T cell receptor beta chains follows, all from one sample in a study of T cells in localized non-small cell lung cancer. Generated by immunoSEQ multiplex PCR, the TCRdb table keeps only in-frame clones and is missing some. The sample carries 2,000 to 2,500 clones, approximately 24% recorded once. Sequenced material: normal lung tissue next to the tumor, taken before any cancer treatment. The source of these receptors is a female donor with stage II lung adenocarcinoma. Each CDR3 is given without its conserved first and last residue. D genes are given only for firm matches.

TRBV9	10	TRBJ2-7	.	ASSLSKYEQY
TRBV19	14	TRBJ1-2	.	ASTSGPTKRNYGYT
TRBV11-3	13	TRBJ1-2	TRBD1	ASSLGQHRNYGYT
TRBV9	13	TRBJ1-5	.	ASSVFGESNQPQH
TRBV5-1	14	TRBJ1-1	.	ASSLTPSALNTEAF
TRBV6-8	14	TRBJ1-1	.	ASSDGSLISNTEAF
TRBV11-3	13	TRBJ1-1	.	ASSLFSPRNTEAF
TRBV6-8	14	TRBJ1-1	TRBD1	ASSYSRTGGNTEAF
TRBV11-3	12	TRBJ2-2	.	ASSLLRNTGELF
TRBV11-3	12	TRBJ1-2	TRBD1	ASSLLGQSGSYT
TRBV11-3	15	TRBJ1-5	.	ASSLTVGWGTDQPQH
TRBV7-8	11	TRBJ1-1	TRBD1	ASSRTGHTEAF
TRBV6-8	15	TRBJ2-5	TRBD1	ASSYAGTGGPQETQY
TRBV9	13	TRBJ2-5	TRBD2	ASSASGGWEETQY
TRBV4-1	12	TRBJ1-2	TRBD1	ASSQPTGGVGYT
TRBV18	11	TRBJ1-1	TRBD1	ASSPTTGAEAF
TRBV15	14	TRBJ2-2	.	ATSREGRRNTGELF
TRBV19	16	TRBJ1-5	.	ASSAKTTGTYSNQPQH
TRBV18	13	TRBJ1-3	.	ASSPTVEGGNTIY